This TCR beta chain was documented in a study of T cell repertoires in cytomegalovirus infection. Study-level information: It was the public TCR beta signatures that indicated both CMV infection and matching HLA type.

TCRdb re-called the reads with MiXCR, one entry per CDR3 protein. The table records about 700,000 distinct CDR3 sequences, about 33% of them present only once. Study-wide findings and caveats: Clonotypes of TCR beta that were HLA-C-restricted and CMV-specific dominated the ex vivo response.

The CDR3 length is 17 residues. V lost 3 bases, J lost 1 base, and 11 bases stayed unmatched. Germline V CDR1 and CDR2: MGHRA, YSYEKL. Worth noting for this clonotype: Its specificity is unknown.

The chain combines TRBV4-1 with TRBJ2-7; TRBD2 agrees at 8 bases. This TCR was sampled from a human donor in good health (CMV status not recorded). Some clones in this sample may be carry-over from other donors' samples. The source material was cultured PBMCs, sampled from culture after CMV antigen stimulation. CDR3 loop: CASSQEPLAGRSYEQYF. The CDR3 coding sequence is TGCGCCAGCAGCCAGGAACCTTTAGCGGGAAGGTCCTACGAGCAGTACTTC.